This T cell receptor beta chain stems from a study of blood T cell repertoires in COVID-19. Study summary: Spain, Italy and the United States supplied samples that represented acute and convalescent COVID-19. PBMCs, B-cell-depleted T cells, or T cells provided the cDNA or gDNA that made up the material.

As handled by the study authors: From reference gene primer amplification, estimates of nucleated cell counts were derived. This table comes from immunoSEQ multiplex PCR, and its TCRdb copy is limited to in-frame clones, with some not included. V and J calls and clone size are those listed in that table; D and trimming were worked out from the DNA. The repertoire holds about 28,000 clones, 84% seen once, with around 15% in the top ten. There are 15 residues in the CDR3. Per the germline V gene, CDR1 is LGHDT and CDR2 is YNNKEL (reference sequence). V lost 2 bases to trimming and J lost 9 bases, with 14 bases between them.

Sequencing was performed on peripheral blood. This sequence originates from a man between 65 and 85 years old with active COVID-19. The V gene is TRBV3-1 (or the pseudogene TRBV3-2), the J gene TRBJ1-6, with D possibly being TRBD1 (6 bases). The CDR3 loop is CASSQSPGVGSPLHF. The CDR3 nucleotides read TGTGCCAGCAGCCAAAGTCCAGGGGTGGGTTCACCCCTCCACTTT.